A single sample is the source of the 6 T cell receptor beta chains below, sequenced in a study of T cell clonality in common variable immunodeficiency (dated by TCRdb to about 2015). Library construction relied on the immunoSEQ multiplex PCR assay. What TCRdb holds here is the immuneACCESS table cut down to in-frame rearrangements. Part of the clones is not present; checked against another copy, under half of the missing clones reflect an unresolved V gene, and the others are unexplained. Here the sample lists tens of thousands of clones, none seen once only. In total, the top ten clones hold about 1.7% of the sample. The sample consisted of peripheral blood mononuclear cells. These receptors all come from a person between 18 and 75 years old in good health.

This clone has a count of ten or more. The read finishes 3 residues shy of the CDR3 end, and the germline J gene is used to complete it. The chain couples TRBV20-1 to TRBJ1-3; perhaps TRBD1 as D (5 bases). Germline V lookup: CDR1 DFQATT, CDR2 SNEGSKA (reference sequence). V lost 5 bases and J lost 1, with 18 bases in between. The CDR3 is 16 residues long. Incomplete CDR3 DNA: TGCAGTGCTGGCATACCTCAGGGTCGGTCTGGAAACACC. Its translation: CSAGIPQGRSGNT. The CDR3 reads in full as CSAGIPQGRSGNTIYF.

This clone has a count of ten or more. The CDR3 end is not reached by the read, which stops 3 residues before it; the germline J gene fills it in. J is TRBJ2-1 and V is TRBV2; 10 bases are shared with TRBD2. V lost 6 bases to trimming and J lost 6 bases; unmatched junction nucleotides: 11. This CDR3 spans 16 amino acids. Germline loops: CDR1 SNHLY, CDR2 FYNNEI. CDR3 DNA (partial): TGTGCCAGCAGGACGGATCCGGGACTAGCGCCCAATGAG. Translating gives CASRTDPGLAPNE. The whole CDR3 protein is CASRTDPGLAPNEQFF.

In this sample, this clone turned up many times. The read terminates 3 residues before the CDR3 end, so the remaining end is supplied by the germline J gene. The V gene is TRBV5-6, the J gene TRBJ1-1; possible D gene TRBD1, 5 bases. Germline values: CDR1 SGHDT, CDR2 YYEEEE. Trimming pared 3 bases from V and 0 bases from J, leaving 12 bases between. The length of the CDR3 is 15 residues. CDR3 protein: CASSSWGGMNTEAFF. The part of the CDR3 DNA that was read is TGTGCCAGCAGCTCCTGGGGGGGGATGAACACTGAA.

On this clone: A much larger clone differs by one base, so this may be a read error. The read ends 3 residues before the CDR3 terminus; that terminus is restored from the germline J gene. V gene TRBV19 combines with J gene TRBJ2-7; 13 bases map to TRBD2. Germline V gene data show CDR1 as LNHDA and CDR2 as SQIVND (reference sequence). CDR3 size: 15 residues. The CDR3 bases that were read are TGTGCCGGTAGTCGGACTAGCGGGAGTTTAGACGAG. Translation gives CAGSRTSGSLDE. The full CDR3 sequence reads CAGSRTSGSLDEQYF. The variable domain in full, completed from reference TRBV19 and TRBJ2-7, reads DGGITQSPKYLFRKEGQNVTLSCEQNLNHDAMYWYRQDPGQGLRLIYYSQIVNDFQKGDIAEGYSVSREKKESFPLTVTSAQKNPTAFYLCAGSRTSGSLDEQYFGPGTRLTVT.

This clone has a count of ten or more. The sequenced fragment ends 3 residues before the CDR3 boundary, so the rest is inferred from the germline J gene. This sequence joins TRBV19 and TRBJ1-6, with D perhaps TRBD1 (5 bases). CDR1 and CDR2 (germline): LNHDA, SQIVND (reference sequence). Trimming removed 7 bases at V and 8 bases at J, with 18 bases between. The CDR3 is 15 residues long. CDR3: CASTYGAGGDSPLHF. Partial CDR3 DNA: TGTGCCAGTACCTATGGGGCGGGGGGGGATTCACCC.

This clone was observed at least ten times. The read is 3 residues too short to cover the CDR3 end, so that end is filled in from the germline J gene. The chain recombines TRBV7-2 with TRBJ2-7; possible D gene TRBD2, 5 bases. Germline assignment: CDR1 SGHTA and CDR2 FQGNSA. The CDR3 has 15 amino acids. The V gene lost 0 bases and the J gene lost 1 base, with 10 bases spanning the gap. Incomplete CDR3 DNA: TGTGCCAGCAGCTTAGCGCCTAGCCCATCCTACGAG. This gives the protein CASSLAPSPSYE. The entire CDR3 reads CASSLAPSPSYEQYF. The variable domain in full, with the rest retrieved from reference TRBV7-2 and TRBJ2-7, is GAGVSQSPSNKVTEKGKDVELRCDPISGHTALYWYRQSLGQGLEFLIYFQGNSAPDKSGLPSDRFSAERTGGSVSTLTIQRTQQEDSAVYLCASSLAPSPSYEQYFGPGTRLTVT.